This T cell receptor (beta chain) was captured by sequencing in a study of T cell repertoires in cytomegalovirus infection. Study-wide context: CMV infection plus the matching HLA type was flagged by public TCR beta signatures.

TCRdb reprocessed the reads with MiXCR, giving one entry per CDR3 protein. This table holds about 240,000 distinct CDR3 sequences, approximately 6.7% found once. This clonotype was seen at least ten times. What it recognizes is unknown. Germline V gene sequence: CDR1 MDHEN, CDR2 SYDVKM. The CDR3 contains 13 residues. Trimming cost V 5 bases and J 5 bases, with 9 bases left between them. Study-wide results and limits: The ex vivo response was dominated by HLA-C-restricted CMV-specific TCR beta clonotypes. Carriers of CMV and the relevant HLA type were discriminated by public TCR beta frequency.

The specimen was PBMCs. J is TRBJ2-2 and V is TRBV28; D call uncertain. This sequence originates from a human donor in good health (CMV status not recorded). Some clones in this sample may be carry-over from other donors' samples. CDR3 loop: CASSPTATGELFF. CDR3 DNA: TGTGCCAGCAGTCCTACTGCGACCGGGGAGCTGTTTTTT.